This record covers a single TCR beta chain. The antigen it binds to is not known. No much larger clone is present one base from it, and per-base qualities are unavailable. In total, approximately 610 healthy bone marrow donors made up the cohort. At the time of sampling, every cohort member was nominally healthy, though immune exposures that went unrecorded were likely present. The donor was CMV seronegative and was included in the group of around 320 seronegative cohort members. Each donor provided a peripheral blood sample, and peripheral blood mononuclear cells were used for TCR beta sequencing. Genomic DNA was extracted from the blood cell samples with the Qiagen DNeasy Blood Extraction Kit. This sample is part of a study of cytomegalovirus exposure and HLA in healthy donors (dated by TCRdb to the late 2010s). Background on the whole study: In an earlier analysis of some 550 of the donors, 250 to 350 Gb of sequence data and 120 million or so unique TCR beta sequences from about 179 million T cells were reported. The number of donors typed differed by locus, with 629-630 for A, B, C, DRB1 and DQB1, around 520 for DQA1, nearly 610 for DPA1, and 400 to 490 for DPB1. In a later analysis, previously published TCR beta repertoires from roughly 710 donors were re-analyzed and high-resolution HLA genotyping was added so that TCR occurrence patterns could be studied. In a later genetic analysis, genome-wide SNP genotypes for about 55% of the 666 donors were used, and that subset was treated as a discovery cohort. Across under 500 genotyped donors of the cohort, an average of roughly 230,000 unique TCR beta nucleotide sequences per donor were sequenced, and approximately 17% of those sequences were non-productive. Both class I and class II loci were covered by HLA typing, at four-digit resolution. Roughly 290 gigabases of sequencing data and around 88 million unique TCR sequences made up an early release that covered 640 HLA-typed donors. Several DR-DQ haplotypes were treated as single units for association and clustering because of strong linkage in the cohort. The study combined high-throughput TCR immunosequencing, statistical association of individual TCRs with disease status, and machine learning to predict cytomegalovirus infection status. In the later analysis, no new phenotypic data were used to find candidate immune exposures; instead, reliance was placed on TCR beta sequences and their occurrence across donors. The study used immunosequencing to profile the T cell repertoires of more than 650 subjects and linked those repertoires to cytomegalovirus serostatus. An earlier analysis of several hundred of the donors applied high-throughput TCR beta sequencing to assess whether each TCR beta V gene segment acted as functional or pseudogenic. The aim of the study was to test whether cataloging public T cell receptors could identify signatures of past pathogen exposure. Donor age, sex, ethnicity and CMV serostatus were collected together with the repertoire data. In addition to the first cohort of 666 subjects, a separate validation cohort of approximately 130 different subjects was used. Among the roughly 390 genotyped donors, approximately 81% belonged to the genetic ancestry cluster associated with self-reported Caucasian donors. All discovery cohort repertoires had been generated using a single sequencing platform.

Library preparation used the immunoSEQ multiplex PCR assay. For the multiplex PCR, a mixture combining 60 forward primers for TCR Vbeta segments and 13 reverse primers for TCR Jbeta segments was used. A multiplex PCR assay on genomic DNA amplified the CDR3 region of rearranged TCR beta genes. On the Illumina HiSeq System, the amplified TCR beta libraries were sequenced as 87-base-pair reads. The published analysis was carried out like this. In a later analysis, tens of millions of unique TCR beta chains were counted across the roughly 670 repertoires, and roughly 10 million of these chains were shared by at least two donors. To remove PCR and sequencing errors, raw reads were error-corrected and collapsed into unique sequences using a nearest-neighbor algorithm that merged closely related sequences. V, D and J gene segments were assigned by aligning CDR3 sequences to IMGT reference sequences. For a sequence to be retained, a match of at least six nucleotides was required to both a V gene segment and a J gene segment. A rearrangement was called productive if the CDR3 had no stop codons and remained in frame with V and J, and every other rearrangement was called non-productive. Following IMGT convention, CDR3 was defined as the stretch from the second conserved V-encoded cysteine to the conserved J-encoded phenylalanine. Sequences without an unambiguous match to a single V gene segment were excluded from the earlier analysis of approximately 600 of the donors. An earlier analysis of over 450 of the donors classified V segments as functional when productive rearrangements were above 56.7% and as segregating when the standard deviation between donors was above 5%. A statistical classification framework was developed to diagnose cytomegalovirus status using the catalog of TCR beta chain sequences. V and J gene assignment, in a later analysis, came from comparing TCR nucleotide sequences with IMGT/GENE-DB human TR gene sequences. A later analysis assigned CDR3 sequences and most-parsimonious VDJ recombination scenarios with the TCRdist pipeline. In a later analysis, every TCR beta chain was defined by the combination of its CDR3 amino acid sequence and its V-gene family, and reads without a unique V-gene family were dropped. As a way to deal with suspected cross-contamination and a sequencing artifact, a later analysis dropped 500 to 700 nucleotide sequences that were highly shared and had low generation probability. In a later analysis, a clonal expansion index for each public chain was calculated from normalized within-repertoire ranks of inferred template counts. In a later analysis, generation probabilities were computed with a VDJ recombination model fitted to out-of-frame rearrangements, and the resulting probabilities were checked against IGoR. In a later analysis, hypergeometric tests were used to score TCR-TCR, TCR-HLA and TCR-CMV co-occurrence, with a repertoire-size bias correction applied to TCR pairs. A later analysis estimated false discovery rates by permuting HLA or CMV assignments 20 times. In a later analysis, co-occurring TCRs were grouped with DBSCAN, and TCRdist sequence similarity was added when clustering was performed within HLA-allele-positive subsets. Repertoires with fewer than 30,000 or more than 120,000 public chains were left out of co-occurrence clustering, as were five repertoires with anomalous nucleotide sharing. Imported from immuneACCESS, the table was reduced by TCRdb to in-frame sequences with V and J called. These copies leave out some clones; in studies compared against another copy, an unresolved V gene accounts for under half, and the cause of the remainder is not known. V, J and clone size are taken as reported in that table, and D and trimming were inferred from the DNA itself. The sample table records about 43,000 clones; roughly 51% of these occur just once. The top ten hold roughly 5.6% of the sample.

Results and caveats for the whole study, not just this receptor: Only TCR beta chains were sequenced in this cohort, and the absence of alpha or paired-chain data limited detectable features. At a false discovery rate of 0.05, a later analysis linked some 17,000 TCR beta sequences to specific HLA alleles. In a later analysis, HLA-associated TCR beta chains were found to be more clonally expanded and to have lower generation probabilities than equally common non-associated chains. In a later analysis, several top co-occurrence clusters were reported to appear linked to parvovirus B19, influenza, CMV and Epstein-Barr virus. Immune exposure information for the cohort was limited to CMV serostatus. When HLA alleles, especially DR and DQ, strongly co-occurred, attributing TCR associations to individual alleles was difficult. In a later analysis, most CMV-associated TCR beta chains were found to appear HLA-restricted, with HLA associations seemingly driven largely by CMV exposure. Linkage disequilibrium might explain the correlated functional status among segregating V segments, but an unknown experimental factor could not be excluded. The earlier analysis of 450 to 700 of the donors excluded roughly 17 rarely observed V segments, including chromosome 9 orphons, because counts were too low. A few of the identified cytomegalovirus-associated TCR beta chains were confirmed in vitro to be specific for cytomegalovirus antigens. Sequencing depth was assumed to be roughly uniform across donors in the presence/absence analyses, though that assumption may not hold. In an earlier analysis of around 500 of the donors, most TCR beta V segments appeared in productive rearrangements about 87% or about 30% of the time, broadly matching IMGT annotations. A later genetic analysis associated a missense DCLRE1C variant with V-gene and J-gene trimming of TCR beta chains, and an independent cohort replicated the association. Most TCR sequences were seen in very few donors, while some public TCRs were found in many individuals. A further reported finding was that TCR beta sequences accurately predicted the HLA-A and HLA-B alleles for most subjects in the first cohort. Because HLA typing was missing for some donors at each locus, association tests included only the typed subset. In a later analysis, the rate of TCR association differed among HLA loci, with DRB1 alleles having the most associated TCRs and HLA-C alleles having the fewest. A cluster of highly shared sequence variants was judged likely to represent a technical artifact of the sequencing pipeline. The authors suggested that the approach could potentially be generalized to other disease states and immunological phenotypes. A total of 150 to 200 TCR beta chains were listed by the study as associated with cytomegalovirus. In a later genetic analysis, fewer N-insertions in productive TCRs were reported among donors in an Asian-associated ancestry cluster than the 666-donor mean. In both the original and validation cohorts, the classifier was reported to diagnose cytomegalovirus status with high specificity and sensitivity.

This clonotype was obtained from a man in his sixties in good health and CMV-seronegative. Material for sequencing was PBMCs.

The CDR3 reads CAWSVSWNTEAFF. The DNA reads as follows: TGTGCCTGGAGTGTATCCTGGAACACTGAAGCTTTCTTT. The chain employs TRBV30 and TRBJ1-1; the D gene cannot be resolved reliably. From the cysteine through the phenylalanine, the CDR3 covers 13 amino acids. Just the 39-base CDR3 DNA is kept, in frame starting at base 1. CDR1 and CDR2 are drawn from the germline V gene (reference sequence): GTSNPN, SVGIG. V drops 0 bases and J drops 1 base, leaving 6 bases in between.